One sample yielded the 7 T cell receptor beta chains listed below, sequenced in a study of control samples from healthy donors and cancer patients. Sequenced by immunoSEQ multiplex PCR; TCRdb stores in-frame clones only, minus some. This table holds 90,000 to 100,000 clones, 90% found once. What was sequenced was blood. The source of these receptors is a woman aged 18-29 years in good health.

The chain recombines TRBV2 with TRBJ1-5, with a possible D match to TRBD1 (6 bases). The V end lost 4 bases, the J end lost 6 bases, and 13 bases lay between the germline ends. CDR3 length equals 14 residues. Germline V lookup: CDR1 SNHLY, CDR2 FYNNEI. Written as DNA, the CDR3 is TGTGCCAGCAGTGTACAGGGAGAGGGTCAGCCCCAGCATTTT. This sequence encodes CASSVQGEGQPQHF. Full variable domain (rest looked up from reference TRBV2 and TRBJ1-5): EPEVTQTPSHQVTQMGQEVILRCVPISNHLYFYWYRQILGQKVEFLVSFYNNEISEKSEIFDDQFSVERPDGSNFTLKIRSTKLEDSAMYFCASSVQGEGQPQHFGDGTRLSIL.

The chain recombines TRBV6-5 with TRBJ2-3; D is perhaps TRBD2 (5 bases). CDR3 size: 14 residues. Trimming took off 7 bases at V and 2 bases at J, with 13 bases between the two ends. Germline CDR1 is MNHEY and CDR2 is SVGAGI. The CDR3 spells CASTQRRVTDTQYF. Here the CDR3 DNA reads TGTGCCAGCACCCAACGGCGGGTCACAGATACGCAGTATTTT.

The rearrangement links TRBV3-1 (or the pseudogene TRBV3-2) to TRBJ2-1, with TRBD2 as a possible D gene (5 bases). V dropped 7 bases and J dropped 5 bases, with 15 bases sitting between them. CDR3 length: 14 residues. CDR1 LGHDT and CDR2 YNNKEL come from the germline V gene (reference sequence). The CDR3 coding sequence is TGTGCCAGCACTCAGTTTCCGGGGAACAATGAGCAGTTCTTC. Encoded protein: CASTQFPGNNEQFF.

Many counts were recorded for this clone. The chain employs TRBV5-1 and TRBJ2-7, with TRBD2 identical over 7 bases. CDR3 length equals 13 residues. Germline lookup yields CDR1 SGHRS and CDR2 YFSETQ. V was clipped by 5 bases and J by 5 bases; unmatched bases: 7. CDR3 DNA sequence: TGCGCCAGCAGTGGAGCGGGAAGCGACGAGCAGTACTTC. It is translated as CASSGAGSDEQYF.

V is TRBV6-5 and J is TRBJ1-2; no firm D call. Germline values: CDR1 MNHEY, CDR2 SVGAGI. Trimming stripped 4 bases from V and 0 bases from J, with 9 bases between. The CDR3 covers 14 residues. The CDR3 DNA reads TGTGCCAGCAGTTCCACACTTCCTAACTATGGCTACACCTTC. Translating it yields CASSSTLPNYGYTF.

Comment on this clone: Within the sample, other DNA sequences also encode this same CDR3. CDR3 amino acids: CASSRGNTIYF. In nucleotides, the CDR3 is TGTGCCAGCTCTCGGGGAAACACCATATATTTT. The chain joins TRBV11-2 to TRBJ1-3; D unresolved. This CDR3 has 11 residues. Germline CDR1 SGHAT, CDR2 FQNNGV. V dropped 8 bases and J dropped 4 bases, with 6 bases sitting between them.

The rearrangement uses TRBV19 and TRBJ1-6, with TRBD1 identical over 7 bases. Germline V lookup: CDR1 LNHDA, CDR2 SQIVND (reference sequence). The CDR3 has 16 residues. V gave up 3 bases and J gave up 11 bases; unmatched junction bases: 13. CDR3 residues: CASSMSRRQGITPLHF. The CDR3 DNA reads TGTGCCAGTAGTATGTCTCGGAGACAGGGAATTACACCCCTCCACTTT. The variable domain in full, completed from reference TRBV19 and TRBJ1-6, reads DGGITQSPKYLFRKEGQNVTLSCEQNLNHDAMYWYRQDPGQGLRLIYYSQIVNDFQKGDIAEGYSVSREKKESFPLTVTSAQKNPTAFYLCASSMSRRQGITPLHFGNGTRLTVT.